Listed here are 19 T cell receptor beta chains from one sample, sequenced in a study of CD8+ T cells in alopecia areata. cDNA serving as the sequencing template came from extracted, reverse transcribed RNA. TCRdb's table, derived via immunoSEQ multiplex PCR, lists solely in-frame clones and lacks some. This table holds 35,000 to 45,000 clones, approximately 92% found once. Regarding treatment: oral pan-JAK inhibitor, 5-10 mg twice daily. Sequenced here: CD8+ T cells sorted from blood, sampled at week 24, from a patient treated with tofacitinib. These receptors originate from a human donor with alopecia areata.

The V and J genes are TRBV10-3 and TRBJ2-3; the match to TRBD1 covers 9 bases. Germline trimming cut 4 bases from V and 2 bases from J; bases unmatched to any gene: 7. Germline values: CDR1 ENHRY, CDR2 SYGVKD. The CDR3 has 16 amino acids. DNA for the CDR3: TGTGCCATCAGTGGGGACAGGGAGGAGGTCACAGATACGCAGTATTTT. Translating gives CAISGDREEVTDTQYF.

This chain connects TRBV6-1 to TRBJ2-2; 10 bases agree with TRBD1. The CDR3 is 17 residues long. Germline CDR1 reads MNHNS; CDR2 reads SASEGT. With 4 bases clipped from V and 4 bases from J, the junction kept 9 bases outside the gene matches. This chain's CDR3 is CASSARDRTGGTGELFF. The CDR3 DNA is TGTGCCAGCAGTGCCCGAGACAGGACAGGGGGCACCGGGGAGCTGTTTTTT.

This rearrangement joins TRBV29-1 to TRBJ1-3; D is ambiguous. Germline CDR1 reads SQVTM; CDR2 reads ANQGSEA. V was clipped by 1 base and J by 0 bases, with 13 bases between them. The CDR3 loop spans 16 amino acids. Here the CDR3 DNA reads TGCAGCGTTGAAGTTGTGGCGCCCGGCTCTGGAAACACCATATATTTT. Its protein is CSVEVVAPGSGNTIYF.

The DNA of the CDR3 is TGCAGCGCCCGGACAGGGCCGCCTTACGAGCAGTACTTC. Its translation: CSARTGPPYEQYF. The chain combines TRBV29-1 with TRBJ2-7; 8 bases agree with TRBD1. CDR1 and CDR2 (germline): SQVTM, ANQGSEA. Trimming took 7 bases from V and 4 from J; bases not matched to a gene: 9. The CDR3 is 13 residues long.

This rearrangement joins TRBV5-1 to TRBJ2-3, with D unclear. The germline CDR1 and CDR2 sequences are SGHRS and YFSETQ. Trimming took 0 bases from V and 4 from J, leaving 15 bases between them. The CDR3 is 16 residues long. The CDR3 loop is CASSLGAETDPDTQYF. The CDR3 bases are TGCGCCAGCAGCTTGGGCGCGGAGACGGACCCAGATACGCAGTATTTT.

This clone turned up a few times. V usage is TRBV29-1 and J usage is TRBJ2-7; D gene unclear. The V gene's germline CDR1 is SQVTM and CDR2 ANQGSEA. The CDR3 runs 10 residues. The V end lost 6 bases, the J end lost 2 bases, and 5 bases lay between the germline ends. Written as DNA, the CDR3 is TGCAGCGTACGAGCCTACGAGCAGTACTTC. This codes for CSVRAYEQYF.

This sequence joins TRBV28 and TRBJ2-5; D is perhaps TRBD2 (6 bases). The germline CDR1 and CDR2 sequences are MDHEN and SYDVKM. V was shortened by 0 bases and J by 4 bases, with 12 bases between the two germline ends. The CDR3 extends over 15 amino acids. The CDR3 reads CASSLWDYSRETQYF. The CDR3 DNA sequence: TGTGCCAGCAGTTTATGGGACTACTCCCGAGAGACCCAGTACTTC.

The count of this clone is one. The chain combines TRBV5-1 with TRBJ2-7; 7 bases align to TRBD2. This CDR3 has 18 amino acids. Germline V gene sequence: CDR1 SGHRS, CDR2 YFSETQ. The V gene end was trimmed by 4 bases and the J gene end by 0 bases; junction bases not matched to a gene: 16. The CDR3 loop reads CASSHRAPLADLSYEQYF. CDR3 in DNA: TGCGCCAGCAGCCATCGAGCCCCTCTAGCGGACCTCTCCTACGAGCAGTACTTC.

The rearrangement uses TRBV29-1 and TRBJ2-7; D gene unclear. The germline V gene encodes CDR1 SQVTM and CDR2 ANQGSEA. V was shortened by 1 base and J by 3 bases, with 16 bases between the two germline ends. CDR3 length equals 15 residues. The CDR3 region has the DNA TGCAGCGTTGAAGGTGGGTCCTTGGTCGTCTACGAGCAGTACTTC. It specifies CSVEGGSLVVYEQYF.

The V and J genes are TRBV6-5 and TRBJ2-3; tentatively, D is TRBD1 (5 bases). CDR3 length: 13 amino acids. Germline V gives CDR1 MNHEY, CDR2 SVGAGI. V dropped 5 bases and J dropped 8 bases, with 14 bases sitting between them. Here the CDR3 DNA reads TGTGCCAGCAGTCAGGGCCTCTATTTTACGCAGTATTTT. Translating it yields CASSQGLYFTQYF.

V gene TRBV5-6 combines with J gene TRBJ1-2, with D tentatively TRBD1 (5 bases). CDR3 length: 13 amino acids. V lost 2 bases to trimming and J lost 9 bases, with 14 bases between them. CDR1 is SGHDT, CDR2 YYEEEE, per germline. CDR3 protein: CASSFEGAISYTF. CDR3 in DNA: TGTGCCAGCAGCTTTGAAGGGGCGATAAGCTACACCTTC.

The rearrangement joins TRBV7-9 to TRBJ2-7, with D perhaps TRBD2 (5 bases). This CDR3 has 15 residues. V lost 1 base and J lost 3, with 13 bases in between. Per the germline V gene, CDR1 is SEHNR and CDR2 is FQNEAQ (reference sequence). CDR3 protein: CASSLVGKSFYEQYF. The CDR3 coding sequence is TGTGCCAGCAGCTTAGTCGGGAAGTCATTCTACGAGCAGTACTTC.

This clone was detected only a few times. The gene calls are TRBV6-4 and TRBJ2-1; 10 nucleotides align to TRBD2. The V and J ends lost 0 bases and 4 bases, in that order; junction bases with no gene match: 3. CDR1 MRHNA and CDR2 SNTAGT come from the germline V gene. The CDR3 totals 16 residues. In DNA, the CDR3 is TGTGCCAGCAGTGACTCGAGCGGGGGGGCGTACAATGAGCAGTTCTTC. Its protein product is CASSDSSGGAYNEQFF.

The CDR3 DNA follows: TGTGCCAGCAGCTCGGGACAGAATAATGAAAAACTGTTTTTT. Its protein is CASSSGQNNEKLFF. The chain combines TRBV7-9 with TRBJ1-4; 7 nucleotides align to TRBD1. The V and J ends lost 4 bases and 4 bases, in that order; junction bases with no gene match: 3. This CDR3 is 14 amino acids long. The germline CDR1 and CDR2 sequences are SEHNR and FQNEAQ (reference sequence).

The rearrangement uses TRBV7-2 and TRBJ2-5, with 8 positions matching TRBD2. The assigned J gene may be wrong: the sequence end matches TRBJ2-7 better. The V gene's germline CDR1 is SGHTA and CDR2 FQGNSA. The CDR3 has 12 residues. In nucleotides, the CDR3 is TGTGCCAGTAGCCGGGGGGGCTACGAGCAGTACTTC. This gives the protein CASSRGGYEQYF.

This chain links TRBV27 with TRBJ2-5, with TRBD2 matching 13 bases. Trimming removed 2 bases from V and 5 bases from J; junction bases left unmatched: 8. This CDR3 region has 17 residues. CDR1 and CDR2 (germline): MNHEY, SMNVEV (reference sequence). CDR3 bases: TGTGCCAGCAGTTTAGCCGTTACTAGCGGGGGGGCTGAGACCCAGTACTTC. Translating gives CASSLAVTSGGAETQYF.

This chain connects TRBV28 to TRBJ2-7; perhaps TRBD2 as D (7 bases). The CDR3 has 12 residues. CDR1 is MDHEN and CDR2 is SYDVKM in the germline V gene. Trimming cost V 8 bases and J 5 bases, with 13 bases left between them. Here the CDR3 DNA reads TGTGCCAGCGAGGGGGGGCGCGACGAGCAGTACTTC. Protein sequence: CASEGGRDEQYF.

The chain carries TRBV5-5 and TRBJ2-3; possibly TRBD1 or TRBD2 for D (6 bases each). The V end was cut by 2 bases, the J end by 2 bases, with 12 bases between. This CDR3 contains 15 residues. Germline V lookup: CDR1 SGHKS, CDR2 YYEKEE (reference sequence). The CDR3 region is CASSFLGGDTDTQYF. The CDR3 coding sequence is TGTGCCAGCAGCTTTCTCGGGGGCGACACAGATACGCAGTATTTT.

CDR3 region: CASSLRFLVGYTEAFF. CDR3 nucleotide sequence: TGTGCCAGCAGCTTAAGGTTTCTGGTAGGGTACACTGAAGCTTTCTTT. The chain links TRBV7-9 to TRBJ1-1; D is ambiguous. Germline V gene sequence: CDR1 SEHNR, CDR2 FQNEAQ (reference sequence). V was trimmed by 2 bases and J by 3 bases, leaving 16 bases between them. The CDR3 runs 16 residues.